This paragraph covers one TCR beta chain sequence. Its antigen is not identified. TCRdb ran MiXCR on the 5' RACE reads and lists one entry per CDR3 protein. The data contain hundreds of thousands of distinct CDR3 sequences, roughly 3.5% of them singletons. This record comes from a study of T cells after yellow fever vaccination. Study-wide background: Preparation of the low-cell-number fractions used SMART-Seq v4 Ultra Low Input.

The germline CDR1 and CDR2 sequences are SGHTA and FQGNSA. This CDR3 contains 16 residues. Trimming cost V 5 bases and J 6 bases, with 22 bases left between them. Whole-study findings and limits: FACS-sorted repertoires could contain abundant clonotypes contaminating from the bulk population. Subsequent to the booster, the majority of primary-vaccination clones reappeared (approximately 95% CD4, 80% to 90% CD8).

The chain couples TRBV7-2 to TRBJ2-5, with D possibly matching TRBD2 (6 bases). The clonotype comes from a man between 18 and 35 years old who received the YFV17D yellow fever vaccine. The sample here was PBMCs, taken on the day of the yellow fever booster vaccination. CDR3: CASSAQGTNSGQTQYF. The CDR3 DNA is TGTGCCAGCAGCGCCCAAGGGACCAATAGCGGACAGACCCAGTACTTC.